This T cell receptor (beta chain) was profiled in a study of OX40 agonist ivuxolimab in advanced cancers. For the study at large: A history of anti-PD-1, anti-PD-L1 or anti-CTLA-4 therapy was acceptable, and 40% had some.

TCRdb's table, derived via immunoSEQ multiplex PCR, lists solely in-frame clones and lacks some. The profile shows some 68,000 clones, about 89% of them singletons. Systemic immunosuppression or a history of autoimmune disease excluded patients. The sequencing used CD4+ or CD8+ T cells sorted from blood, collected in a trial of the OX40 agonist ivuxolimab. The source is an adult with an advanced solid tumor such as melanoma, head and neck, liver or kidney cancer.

The CDR3 protein is CASSYSGTQYNEQFF. CDR3 nucleotides: TGTGCCAGCAGTTATAGCGGGACTCAATACAATGAGCAGTTCTTC. The rearrangement joins TRBV6-5 to TRBJ2-1; 8 nucleotides line up with TRBD2. V was clipped by 3 bases and J by 4 bases; unmatched bases: 5. The CDR3 sequence is 15 residues long. Germline assignment: CDR1 MNHEY and CDR2 SVGAGI.